This T cell receptor (beta chain) was found in a study of spatial heterogeneity in lung cancer. This clonotype has at least ten counts. The library protocol tagged each TCR cDNA with a unique molecular identifier. MiXCR, run by TCRdb on the 5' RACE reads, gives a single entry per CDR3 protein. The sample shows 39,000 or so distinct CDR3 sequences, 6.5% to 8.5% of them seen only once. The CDR3 runs to 13 residues. V shed 4 bases, J shed 8 bases, and the junction held 5 bases outside the gene matches. Germline CDR1 and CDR2: SGHKS and YYEKEE (reference sequence). Time point described: sample taken at primary tumor resection. Samples came from roughly 72 TRACERx patients with untreated early-stage lung cancer. Unsorted whole RNA from tumor, nontumor lung or frozen PBMC underwent sequencing.

J is TRBJ2-1 and V is TRBV5-5, with 8 bases aligning to TRBD1. The clonotype was recovered from a male donor with early-stage non-small cell lung cancer. The source material was PBMCs, sampled at surgery. The CDR3 loop is CASSQQGAYEQFF. CDR3 DNA sequence: TGTGCCAGCAGCCAGCAGGGGGCCTATGAGCAGTTCTTC.